This TCR beta chain comes out of a study of T cell responses to AZD1222 COVID-19 vaccine. Profiling relied on immunoSEQ multiplex PCR, and the TCRdb table lists in-frame clones only, not all of them. The table shows approximately 85,000 clones, with 86% occurring only once. This clone has a count of ten or more. The V gene's germline CDR1 is MNHEY and CDR2 SMNVEV (reference sequence). The CDR3 loop spans 14 amino acids. The V end was cut by 6 bases, the J end by 9 bases, with 15 bases between. Sequences were derived from peripheral blood, sampled on day 0 of AZD1222 vaccination. The receptor was derived from an adult in good health. This rearrangement joins TRBV27 to TRBJ1-6, with TRBD1 as a possible D gene (6 bases). As DNA, the CDR3 is TGTGCCAGCAGCCAAACAGGGTTCGGTTCACCCCTCCACTTT. Translation: CASSQTGFGSPLHF.